The 25 T cell receptor beta chains below all came from one sample that was sequenced in a study of identical twins. TCRdb passed the 5' RACE reads through MiXCR, listing each CDR3 protein once. The data show over 250,000 distinct CDR3 sequences, 8.5% to 9.5% seen once. These same records also appear under a second study, on yellow fever vaccine responses in identical twins.

Sequenced: CD8+ T cells sorted from blood. The source is a woman aged 18-35 years in good health.

In its sample, this clonotype was seen many times. The chain is built from TRBV27 and TRBJ2-7; TRBD1 matches at 10 bases. Looked up from germline, CDR1 is MNHEY and CDR2 is SMNVEV (reference sequence). Trimming removed 4 bases from V and 2 bases from J; junction bases left unmatched: 2. The CDR3 contains 14 residues. The DNA of the CDR3 is TGTGCCAGCAGTTATGGGACAGGGGCCTACGAGCAGTACTTC. The encoded protein is CASSYGTGAYEQYF.

This clonotype was counted many times. The V and J genes are TRBV7-9 and TRBJ2-7; the match to TRBD1 covers 10 bases. This CDR3 has 14 amino acids. Germline V CDR1 and CDR2: SEHNR, FQNEAQ (reference sequence). J was trimmed by 6 bases and V by 4 bases; bases with no gene match: 6. The CDR3 DNA reads as TGTGCCAGCAGCTATACCGGGACAGGGGTCGAGCAGTACTTC. Protein sequence: CASSYTGTGVEQYF. The whole variable domain, filled in from reference TRBV7-9 and TRBJ2-7, reads DTGVSQNPRHKITKRGQNVTFRCDPISEHNRLYWYRQTLGQGPEFLTYFQNEAQLEKSRLLSDRFSAERPKGSFSTLEIQRTEQGDSAMYLCASSYTGTGVEQYFGPGTRLTVT.

This clonotype was observed many times. V usage is TRBV2 and J usage is TRBJ2-3; no clear D gene. There are 15 residues in the CDR3. CDR1 and CDR2 (germline): SNHLY, FYNNEI. The V gene lost 3 bases and the J gene lost 2 bases, with 12 bases spanning the gap. CDR3 in amino acids: CASSDGHTNTDTQYF. DNA for the CDR3: TGTGCCAGCAGTGACGGGCACACGAACACAGATACGCAGTATTTT. The full variable domain, rest sourced from reference TRBV2 and TRBJ2-3, is EPEVTQTPSHQVTQMGQEVILRCVPISNHLYFYWYRQILGQKVEFLVSFYNNEISEKSEIFDDQFSVERPDGSNFTLKIRSTKLEDSAMYFCASSDGHTNTDTQYFGPGTRLTVL.

This clonotype was detected only a few times. The rearrangement uses TRBV4-1 and TRBJ2-7, with 8 bases lining up with TRBD2. V gave up 0 bases and J gave up 0 bases; unmatched junction bases: 4. The CDR3 length is 16 residues. Germline loops: CDR1 MGHRA, CDR2 YSYEKL. The CDR3 DNA reads TGCGCCAGCAGCCAAGATCAGCGGGGGAGCTCCTACGAGCAGTACTTC. This translates into CASSQDQRGSSYEQYF.

This clonotype was found a few times. The chain couples TRBV6-1 to TRBJ2-5; D may be TRBD2 (6 bases). In germline, CDR1 is MNHNS, CDR2 SASEGT. This CDR3 spans 14 amino acids. The germline V and J ends were trimmed by 4 bases and 1 base, with 10 bases remaining between them. The CDR3 region is CASSGMGGQETQYF. In nucleotides, the CDR3 is TGTGCCAGCAGTGGTATGGGGGGCCAAGAGACCCAGTACTTC.

This clonotype has ten or more counts. The chain couples TRBV6-2 or TRBV6-3 to TRBJ2-7, with D maybe TRBD1 (6 bases). From germline, CDR1 is MNHEY and CDR2 SVGEGT. This CDR3 has 18 residues. The V end was cut by 0 bases, the J end by 1 base, with 19 bases between. The CDR3 bases are TGTGCCAGCAGTTACTCGACAGCCGTGGGGACATTTTCCTACGAGCAGTACTTC. It translates to CASSYSTAVGTFSYEQYF.

At least ten counts were recorded for this clonotype. The rearrangement uses TRBV29-1 and TRBJ2-1; D assignment may be TRBD1 or TRBD2 (5 bases each). Germline-derived CDR1 and CDR2 are SQVTM and ANQGSEA. Trimming pared 2 bases from V and 7 bases from J, leaving 15 bases between. CDR3 length equals 14 residues. Here the CDR3 reads CSVESLREGNEQFF. The CDR3 DNA reads as TGCAGCGTTGAATCCTTACGAGAGGGGAATGAGCAGTTCTTC.

The chain links TRBV4-3 to TRBJ2-2, with 9 nucleotides matching TRBD1. The CDR3 sequence is 15 residues long. Losses at the gene ends were 3 bases for V and 3 bases for J; bases not matched to a gene: 2. Germline values: CDR1 LGHNA, CDR2 YSLEER. The CDR3 bases are TGCGCCAGCAGCCAGGACAGGGGACACACCGGGGAGCTGTTTTTT. Amino acid sequence: CASSQDRGHTGELFF.

This clonotype was picked up many times. V and J are TRBV10-3 and TRBJ2-1; D is uncertain. The CDR3 contains 12 residues. V was shortened by 9 bases and J by 0 bases, with 6 bases between the two germline ends. Germline lookup yields CDR1 ENHRY and CDR2 SYGVKD. CDR3: CAMRSSYNEQFF. CDR3 DNA sequence: TGTGCCATGAGAAGCTCCTACAATGAGCAGTTCTTC.

The J gene is TRBJ2-7, the V gene TRBV5-1, with D possibly being TRBD2 (6 bases). The ends were cut back, 4 bases at V and 0 bases at J, with 8 bases in the middle. This CDR3 is built from 13 residues. Germline V lookup: CDR1 SGHRS, CDR2 YFSETQ. The CDR3 bases are TGCGCCAGCAGCCGGGAGCTCTCCTACGAGCAGTACTTC. It is translated as CASSRELSYEQYF.

This clonotype came up many times. This chain joins TRBV2 and TRBJ2-1; a possible D gene is TRBD1 (6 bases). V was shortened by 5 bases and J by 6 bases, with 20 bases between the two germline ends. CDR1 SNHLY and CDR2 FYNNEI come from the germline V gene. The CDR3 extends over 16 amino acids. The CDR3 nucleotides read TGTGCCAGCAGTTCAATAATAGGACAGCCCTCCAATGAGCAGTTCTTC. It is translated as CASSSIIGQPSNEQFF.

The table lists this clonotype with a count of one. The chain couples TRBV4-3 to TRBJ1-1; D might be TRBD1 (5 bases). The CDR3 sequence is 16 residues long. Germline CDR1 reads LGHNA; CDR2 reads YSLEER. V lost 2 bases to trimming and J lost 2 bases, with 15 bases between them. The CDR3 protein is CASSQNLAGTNTEAFF. The CDR3 region has the DNA TGCGCCAGCAGCCAAAATTTAGCGGGGACTAACACTGAAGCTTTCTTT.

On this clonotype itself: A much larger clone lies one base from this, so it may be a read error. The CDR3 nucleotides are TGTGCCAGCAGTTTTCATGAGCAGTTCTTC. It translates to CASSFHEQFF. The chain is built from TRBV28 and TRBJ2-1; no reliable D call. Trimming removed 3 bases from V and 8 bases from J, with 2 bases in between. Germline V lookup: CDR1 MDHEN, CDR2 SYDVKM. CDR3 size: 10 residues.

This clonotype was seen many times. The V and J genes are TRBV29-1 and TRBJ2-1; D gene ambiguous. V shed 7 bases and J shed 2 bases, with 15 bases lying between them. This CDR3 is built from 14 residues. Germline CDR1 and CDR2: SQVTM and ANQGSEA. The CDR3 sequence: CSARSPVAYNEQFF. The CDR3, as DNA: TGCAGCGCCCGAAGCCCCGTTGCCTACAATGAGCAGTTCTTC.

This clonotype showed up many times. The chain joins TRBV14 to TRBJ2-2; D gene unclear. Germline values: CDR1 SGHDN, CDR2 FVKESK. V was pared by 3 bases and J by 2 bases, with 7 bases between. This CDR3 spans 14 amino acids. CDR3 in DNA: TGTGCCAGCAGCCAGCCAGGAAACACCGGGGAGCTGTTTTTT. Amino acid sequence: CASSQPGNTGELFF.

The table lists this clonotype with a few counts. This sequence joins TRBV20-1 and TRBJ2-7; 11 bases line up with TRBD2. The trim removed 2 bases at V and 2 bases at J, leaving 5 bases unmatched. Germline V gene sequence: CDR1 DFQATT, CDR2 SNEGSKA (reference sequence). The length of the CDR3 is 15 residues. The CDR3 protein is CSARPHSGGAYEQYF. The CDR3 nucleotides are TGCAGTGCTAGACCACATAGCGGGGGGGCCTACGAGCAGTACTTC.

This clonotype was detected only a few times. The V call is TRBV6-2 or TRBV6-3, the J call TRBJ2-7; the match to TRBD1 covers 9 bases. Germline V gives CDR1 MNHEY, CDR2 SVGEGT. Unmatched junction bases numbered 11, after V lost 7 bases and J lost 4 bases. This CDR3 is 15 amino acids long. CDR3 sequence (DNA): TGTGCCAGCACCAATCGAGACAGGGGGTTTTACGAGCAGTACTTC. Protein: CASTNRDRGFYEQYF.

This clonotype was seen many times. The V gene is TRBV20-1, the J gene TRBJ2-1; 8 nucleotides agree with TRBD1. With V trimmed by 5 bases and J by 8 bases, 14 bases remained unmatched. CDR1 and CDR2 (germline): DFQATT, SNEGSKA (reference sequence). The CDR3 has 15 residues. CDR3 protein: CSAPGQGTVLDEQFF. The DNA for the CDR3 is TGCAGTGCTCCAGGACAGGGTACCGTTTTGGATGAGCAGTTCTTC.

The chain joins TRBV29-1 to TRBJ2-7; TRBD1 matches 8 bases. Losses at the gene ends were 7 bases for V and 0 bases for J; bases not matched to a gene: 5. The germline V gene has CDR1 SQVTM and CDR2 ANQGSEA. The CDR3 runs to 13 residues. CDR3 DNA: TGCAGCGCCGGGACAGGTCTCTCCTACGAGCAGTACTTC. It encodes CSAGTGLSYEQYF.

This rearrangement joins TRBV14 to TRBJ2-1; no definite D call. The CDR3 loop spans 14 amino acids. Trimming removed 1 base from V and 8 bases from J, with 12 bases in between. Per the germline V gene, CDR1 is SGHDN and CDR2 is FVKESK. Here the CDR3 DNA reads TGTGCCAGCAGCCAAGCTCTGGCTTACCATGAGCAGTTCTTC. It specifies CASSQALAYHEQFF. The variable domain in full, completed from reference TRBV14 and TRBJ2-1, reads EAGVTQFPSHSVIEKGQTVTLRCDPISGHDNLYWYRRVMGKEIKFLLHFVKESKQDESGMPNNRFLAERTGGTYSTLKVQPAELEDSGVYFCASSQALAYHEQFFGPGTRLTVL.

At least ten counts were recorded for this clonotype. V usage is TRBV27 and J usage is TRBJ2-1; D remains ambiguous. Germline V gene data show CDR1 as MNHEY and CDR2 as SMNVEV (reference sequence). The CDR3 spans 14 residues. V dropped 3 bases and J dropped 0 bases, with 6 bases sitting between them. The CDR3 loop reads CASSFGFSYNEQFF. The CDR3 DNA reads as TGTGCCAGCAGTTTCGGCTTCTCCTACAATGAGCAGTTCTTC.

The chain employs TRBV20-1 and TRBJ1-5, with TRBD1 identical over 8 bases. With V trimmed by 3 bases and J by 8 bases, 6 bases remained unmatched. Germline V lookup: CDR1 DFQATT, CDR2 SNEGSKA (reference sequence). CDR3 length: 13 residues. In nucleotides, the CDR3 is TGCAGTGCTAGGGGGGACAGGTGGGAGCCCCAGCATTTT. It translates to CSARGDRWEPQHF.

The chain uses TRBV5-1 and TRBJ2-1, with TRBD2 matching over 7 bases. From germline, CDR1 is SGHRS and CDR2 YFSETQ. The ends lost 5 bases at V and 6 bases at J; junction bases unmatched: 17. The CDR3 runs 17 residues. The CDR3 region has the DNA TGCGCCAGCAGTTATCACCGGGGAGCGGGAACCTCCAATGAGCAGTTCTTC. Protein sequence: CASSYHRGAGTSNEQFF.

In this sample, this clonotype turned up many times. The chain joins TRBV5-1 to TRBJ2-7; maybe TRBD1 (6 bases). Germline CDR1 reads SGHRS; CDR2 reads YFSETQ. Trimming pared 4 bases from V and 2 bases from J, leaving 13 bases between. The CDR3 runs to 14 residues. CDR3 sequence reads: CASSLTGYPYEQYF. The CDR3 DNA follows: TGCGCCAGCAGCCTTACAGGGTACCCCTACGAGCAGTACTTC.

V gene TRBV4-3 combines with J gene TRBJ2-1, with D perhaps matching TRBD1 (5 bases). In germline, CDR1 is LGHNA, CDR2 YSLEER. The CDR3 covers 15 residues. V lost 4 bases, J lost 3 bases, and 13 bases lay in between. CDR3 region: CASSLKIDSYNEQFF. The CDR3 DNA reads TGCGCCAGCAGCCTGAAGATTGACAGCTACAATGAGCAGTTCTTC.